This T cell receptor (beta chain) originates from a study of cytomegalovirus exposure and HLA in healthy donors. Study results and caveats: Despite most TCR sequences being rare, some public TCRs occurred in many donors. Association with HLA alleles at 0.05 false discovery rate was found for 15,000 to 20,000 TCR beta sequences in a later analysis. The authors reported that TCR beta sequences could predict HLA-A and HLA-B alleles. These predictions were accurate for most subjects in the first cohort.

Primers for the PCR totalled 60 Vbeta and 13 Jbeta. The protocol was immunoSEQ multiplex PCR, while the TCRdb copy is restricted to in-frame clones and leaves out a portion. This sample contains about 170,000 clones. The CDR3 length is 16 residues. V dropped 6 bases and J dropped 8 bases, with 25 bases sitting between them. The germline V gene has CDR1 SGHTA and CDR2 FQGNSA. In regard to this clone: Its antigen is undetermined.

This rearrangement joins TRBV7-2 to TRBJ1-2; the D gene is possibly TRBD1 (5 bases). The receptor's source is a woman aged 55-69 years in good health and CMV-seronegative. Sequencing input: PBMCs. The CDR3 DNA reads as TGTGCCAGCAGTCTTAGGGGTGCAGGGCTAGAAGAAGGCTACACCTTC. This translates into CASSLRGAGLEEGYTF.